Reported below is one TCR beta chain. Its antigen is still unknown. Second doses that came at about 4 or about 12 weeks were put together. The repertoire was sequenced with immunoSEQ multiplex PCR; TCRdb's copy has only in-frame clones and lacks some. The sample has 95,000 to 100,000 clones; 88% are singletons. These data are taken from a study of T cell responses to AZD1222 COVID-19 vaccine. Trimming removed 5 bases at V and 3 bases at J, with 11 bases between. CDR3 length equals 13 residues. The germline CDR1 and CDR2 sequences are SGHTA and FQGTGA. General study findings and limits: CD4 TCRs linked to vaccination spanned spike, dominating at 160-218 and 743-854. White British ancestry dominated among donors, who included more females, and clonal diversity was possibly underestimated.

The starting material was peripheral blood, obtained 28 days after the second AZD1222 dose. This TCR came from an adult who received the AZD1222 COVID-19 vaccine. This chain joins TRBV7-3 and TRBJ2-7; no clear D gene. The chain's CDR3 is CASSLYSGYEQYF. CDR3 DNA sequence: TGTGCCAGCAGCCTATACTCGGGCTACGAGCAGTACTTC.